This is a list of T cell receptor beta chains from one sample in a study of neurological immune-mediated disorders. TCRdb redid the calling of the 5' RACE reads with MiXCR, one entry per CDR3 protein. This sample carries approximately 32,000 distinct CDR3 sequences, under 9.5% of them seen once, and the ten largest clones take around 4%. The sequenced sample was PBMCs. Receptor source: a woman aged 40 to 50 in good health. The CDR3 runs from the conserved cysteine through the conserved F or W. D genes are given only for firm matches. Size tells how often a clone was seen (once, few, many) or the class of an expanded clone, and some rows leave it out.

>TRBJ1-1|NA|16|TRBV9|many
CASSVAIQGLETEAFF
TGTGCCAGCAGCGTAGCAATCCAGGGACTGGAAACTGAAGCTTTCTTT
>TRBJ2-3|TRBD2|18|TRBV10-3|many
CAISGLAGVGGDTDTQYF
TGTGCCATCAGTGGACTAGCGGGAGTCGGCGGTGACACAGATACGCAGTATTTT
>TRBJ2-1|NA|15|TRBV28|many
CASSLPQGRYNEQFF
TGTGCCAGCAGTTTACCACAGGGCCGTTACAATGAGCAGTTCTTC
>TRBJ2-1|NA|14|TRBV25-1|few
CASSERSGGGGQFF
TGTGCCAGCAGTGAGAGGAGTGGAGGAGGAGGGCAGTTCTTC
>TRBJ1-5|NA|15|TRBV28|many
CASSSSGGPLWPQHF
TGTGCCAGCAGCAGTTCGGGGGGCCCTTTATGGCCCCAGCATTTT
>TRBJ2-1|TRBD2|17|TRBV6-2/TRBV6-3|many
CASSLPMTSEGGDEQFF
TGTGCCAGCAGCCTGCCCATGACTAGCGAGGGAGGCGATGAGCAGTTCTTC
>TRBJ2-3|TRBD2|16|TRBV2|many
CASSRRAGGQGDTQYF
TGTGCCAGCAGCCGTAGAGCGGGGGGTCAGGGAGATACGCAGTATTTT
>TRBJ1-3|TRBD1|16|TRBV15|many
CATSRDRGPSGNTIYF
TGTGCCACCAGCAGGGACAGGGGACCCTCTGGAAACACCATATATTTT
>TRBJ1-6|NA|13|TRBV6-5|NA
CVTRLDGNSPLHF
TGTGTCACCAGACTCGACGGAAATTCACCCCTCCACTTT
>TRBJ2-7|NA|12|TRBV10-3|many
CAISEQGYEQYF
TGTGCCATCAGCGAACAGGGCTACGAGCAGTACTTC
>TRBJ1-2|NA|14|TRBV5-6|NA
CASSPGPSNYGYTF
TGTGCCAGCAGCCCCGGGCCCTCTAACTATGGCTACACCTTC
>TRBJ1-3|NA|15|TRBV4-1|many
CASSQGFISGNTIYF
TGCGCCAGCAGCCAAGGATTCATCTCTGGAAACACCATATATTTT
>TRBJ1-5|NA|13|TRBV6-5|NA
CAARGSINQPQHF
TGTGCCGCCCGCGGGTCTATCAATCAGCCCCAGCATTTT
>TRBJ2-5|NA|13|TRBV5-1|NA
CASSLNLLETQYF
TGCGCCAGCAGCTTGAATCTTCTGGAGACCCAGTACTTC
>TRBJ1-1|TRBD1|14|TRBV5-1|many
CASSTDRANTEAFF
TGCGCCAGCAGCACCGACAGGGCCAACACTGAAGCTTTCTTT
>TRBJ2-2|NA|11|TRBV6-1|many
CASIDLGLLFF
TGTGCCAGCATTGACCTTGGGTTGCTGTTTTTT
>TRBJ2-1|TRBD2|16|TRBV3-1|many
CASSPSGSGTYNEQFF
TGTGCCAGCAGCCCCTCGGGTAGCGGGACCTACAATGAGCAGTTCTTC
>TRBJ2-2|TRBD1|16|TRBV12-3/TRBV12-4|few
CASSSRDRVNTGELFF
TGTGCCAGCAGTTCCCGGGACAGGGTAAACACCGGGGAGCTGTTTTTT
>TRBJ2-1|TRBD2|15|TRBV11-2|many
CASSLRTSGGSEQFF
TGTGCCAGCAGCCTCCGGACTAGCGGGGGTAGTGAGCAGTTCTTC
>TRBJ1-4|TRBD1|15|TRBV14|many
CASSHLQGFESKLFF
TGTGCCAGCAGCCACCTACAGGGGTTCGAGTCAAAACTGTTTTTT
>TRBJ2-1|NA|16|TRBV12-3/TRBV12-4|many
CASSLFSGASYNEQFF
TGTGCCAGCAGTTTATTTTCGGGAGCATCCTACAATGAGCAGTTCTTC
>TRBJ2-3|NA|13|TRBV27|many
CASSPGNTDTQYF
TGTGCCAGCAGTCCAGGGAACACAGATACGCAGTATTTT